These 30 T cell receptor beta chains were all obtained from the same sample, sequenced in a study of cytomegalovirus exposure and HLA in healthy donors. This PCR relied on a set of 60 Vbeta primers and 13 Jbeta primers. TCRdb keeps only in-frame clones here, not all; method: immunoSEQ multiplex PCR. The table lists about 200,000 clones. Sequences were obtained from PBMCs. These receptors originate from a man aged 30 to 39 in good health and CMV-seronegative.

This chain uses TRBV29-1 with TRBJ1-5; D gene ambiguous. The germline gives CDR1 SQVTM, CDR2 ANQGSEA. The CDR3 is made up of 14 amino acids. Trimming took 4 bases from V and 6 from J, leaving 16 bases between them. CDR3 region: CSVASGPRGQPQHF. The CDR3 nucleotides read TGCAGCGTTGCTTCCGGGCCCCGGGGTCAGCCCCAGCATTTT.

The gene calls are TRBV11-2 and TRBJ1-4; D is uncertain. This CDR3 spans 12 amino acids. The germline CDR1 and CDR2 sequences are SGHAT and FQNNGV. Deletions cut 6 bases from V and 8 bases from J, with 10 bases between. CDR3 bases: TGTGCCAGCAGTCCACGAGGGGAAAAACTGTTTTTT. It specifies CASSPRGEKLFF.

The chain uses TRBV7-2 and TRBJ1-1; no firm D call. The CDR3 loop spans 13 amino acids. Germline assignment: CDR1 SGHTA and CDR2 FQGNSA. V lost 1 base and J lost 6, with 9 bases in between. DNA for the CDR3: TGTGCCAGCAGCTTAGTAGAAAGTGCTGAAGCTTTCTTT. It yields the protein CASSLVESAEAFF.

The V and J genes are TRBV7-2 and TRBJ2-1, with D tentatively TRBD1 (5 bases). CDR3 length: 15 amino acids. Trimming cost V 5 bases and J 0 bases, with 11 bases left between them. Germline assignment: CDR1 SGHTA and CDR2 FQGNSA. The CDR3 coding sequence is TGTGCCAGCAGCCCCCATCAGGGCTCCTACAATGAGCAGTTCTTC. Translated, it gives CASSPHQGSYNEQFF. The whole variable domain, remainder taken from reference TRBV7-2 and TRBJ2-1, is GAGVSQSPSNKVTEKGKDVELRCDPISGHTALYWYRQSLGQGLEFLIYFQGNSAPDKSGLPSDRFSAERTGGSVSTLTIQRTQQEDSAVYLCASSPHQGSYNEQFFGPGTRLTVL.

The J gene is TRBJ1-2, the V gene TRBV6-1; D is possibly TRBD1 (6 bases). CDR3 size: 12 residues. In germline, CDR1 is MNHNS, CDR2 SASEGT. Trimming left V 4 bases short and J 8 bases short, with 11 bases between. The CDR3 DNA reads as TGTGCCAGCAGTGGGACAGCCCAAGGCTACACCTTC. Protein product: CASSGTAQGYTF.

The chain couples TRBV28 to TRBJ1-4, with D unresolved. V lost 8 bases to trimming and J lost 2 bases, with 24 bases between them. CDR1 is MDHEN, CDR2 SYDVKM, per germline. This CDR3 contains 18 residues. The CDR3 is CASGETWVGEFTNEKLFF. The CDR3 DNA sequence: TGTGCCAGCGGAGAGACATGGGTCGGGGAATTCACTAATGAAAAACTGTTTTTT.

The chain uses TRBV21-1 and TRBJ2-3; TRBD2, the D gene given by the table, was not confirmed from the DNA. TRBV21-1 is given as a pseudogene. This CDR3 has 19 residues. Here the CDR3 DNA reads TGTGCCAGCAGCCCCCAACCTAGCGGGGGGCGGATAGCCACAGATACGCAGTATTTT. It yields the protein CASSPQPSGGRIATDTQYF.

The chain uses TRBV19 and TRBJ2-1; D is possibly TRBD2 (6 bases). This CDR3 contains 14 residues. Trimming cost V 4 bases and J 4 bases, with 11 bases left between them. CDR1 is LNHDA, CDR2 SQIVND, per germline (reference sequence). The CDR3 DNA reads TGTGCCAGTAGTAGGTCAGGGAGGTACAATGAGCAGTTCTTC. Translating gives CASSRSGRYNEQFF.

The chain combines TRBV5-1 with TRBJ2-3, with D perhaps TRBD1 (6 bases). CDR3 length equals 14 residues. V lost 2 bases, J lost 4 bases, and 11 bases lay in between. The germline V gene has CDR1 SGHRS and CDR2 YFSETQ. The CDR3 here is CASSFAGVSDTQYF. Here the CDR3 DNA reads TGCGCCAGCAGCTTTGCAGGGGTTTCAGATACGCAGTATTTT.

This chain connects TRBV6-6 to TRBJ2-2; TRBD1 matches 10 bases. Germline V lookup: CDR1 MNHNY, CDR2 SVGAGI (reference sequence). After removal of 4 bases from V and 4 bases from J, the junction contained 3 bases not matched to a gene. CDR3 length: 15 residues. In DNA, the CDR3 is TGTGCCAGCAGTTTGGGACAGGGGAGCACCGGGGAGCTGTTTTTT. This sequence encodes CASSLGQGSTGELFF.

The rearrangement uses TRBV5-6 and TRBJ1-6; the D gene is possibly TRBD1 (5 bases). Germline-derived CDR1 and CDR2 are SGHDT and YYEEEE. Trimming stripped 0 bases from V and 10 bases from J, with 17 bases between. The CDR3 contains 16 residues. This CDR3 reads CASSLEIVQGASPLHF. CDR3 coding DNA: TGTGCCAGCAGCTTGGAAATTGTCCAGGGTGCGTCACCCCTCCACTTT.

The chain has TRBV7-2 and TRBJ1-2; the D gene is possibly TRBD1 (5 bases). Between the trimmed V and J ends, which lost 4 bases and 4 bases, there was a span of 13 bases. CDR3 size: 14 residues. Germline CDR1 is SGHTA and CDR2 is FQGNSA. Written as DNA, the CDR3 is TGTGCCAGCAGCTCCCAGGGCTTGCCCTATGGCTACACCTTC. Residues: CASSSQGLPYGYTF.

This chain uses TRBV16 with TRBJ1-1; D perhaps matches TRBD1 (5 bases). This CDR3 comprises 13 residues. With 4 bases removed from V and 5 bases from J, the gap between germline ends came to 11 bases. Germline values: CDR1 KGHSY, CDR2 FQNENV. The CDR3 is CASSRSQGTEAFF. CDR3 bases: TGTGCCAGCAGCCGAAGCCAGGGAACTGAAGCTTTCTTT.

The chain joins TRBV6-5 to TRBJ2-7; no firm D call. This CDR3 comprises 14 residues. Per the germline V gene, CDR1 is MNHEY and CDR2 is SVGAGI. V lost 0 bases and J 6 bases, leaving 12 bases between the germline ends. The CDR3 nucleotides read TGTGCCAGCAGTTACTCCCGGGTCCCCCGCGAGCAGTACTTC. Its protein product is CASSYSRVPREQYF.

The chain employs TRBV25-1 and TRBJ2-1; TRBD2 aligns across 7 bases. The germline CDR1 and CDR2 sequences are MGHDK and SYGVNS. Trimming removed 4 bases from V and 4 bases from J; junction bases left unmatched: 4. This CDR3 has 14 amino acids. In DNA form, the CDR3 reads TGTGCCAGCAGTGGAGGACTAGTGTACAATGAGCAGTTCTTC. It specifies CASSGGLVYNEQFF.

The rearrangement links TRBV7-9 to TRBJ2-1; 10 bases match TRBD2. The J segment lost 9 bases and the V segment lost 4 bases, leaving 15 bases of the junction unmatched. Germline V gene data show CDR1 as SEHNR and CDR2 as FQNEAQ (reference sequence). The CDR3 covers 17 residues. For the CDR3, the DNA is TGTGCCAGCAGCTACCTCCCGGGTACTAGCGGGGAAGGTGAGCAGTTCTTC. This encodes CASSYLPGTSGEGEQFF.

The chain has TRBV7-6 and TRBJ2-6; no firm D call. Germline loops: CDR1 SGHVS, CDR2 FNYEAQ. This CDR3 has 15 residues. Trimming cost V 2 bases and J 1 base, with 6 bases left between them. The CDR3 nucleotides read TGTGCCAGCAGCTTATTTCAATCTGGGGCCAACGTCCTGACTTTC. Its translation is CASSLFQSGANVLTF.

The rearrangement joins TRBV7-9 to TRBJ2-7; 7 bases match TRBD2. Trimming at V came to 7 bases and at J to 5 bases, leaving 8 bases not matched to a gene. The CDR3 spans 13 residues. Germline-derived CDR1 and CDR2 are SEHNR and FQNEAQ (reference sequence). This CDR3 reads CASNTWGGDEQYF. DNA for the CDR3: TGTGCCAGCAACACATGGGGGGGAGACGAGCAGTACTTC.

The chain has TRBV15 and TRBJ2-1, with TRBD2 matching over 10 bases. The CDR3 is 14 amino acids. Per the germline V gene, CDR1 is LNHNV and CDR2 is YYDKDF (reference sequence). V lost 3 bases, J lost 12 bases, and 8 bases stayed unmatched. The CDR3 DNA reads TGTGCCACCAGCAGGAGAATAGCGGGAGGTTTGCAGTTCTTC. It is translated as CATSRRIAGGLQFF.

The rearrangement links TRBV10-2 to TRBJ2-1; TRBD2 matches 10 bases. The CDR3 sequence is 15 residues long. Germline-derived CDR1 and CDR2 are WSHSY and SAAADI. With V trimmed by 6 bases and J by 3 bases, 5 bases remained unmatched. CDR3 protein: CASRTSGAIYNEQFF. The CDR3 nucleotides are TGCGCCAGCAGAACTAGCGGGGCTATCTACAATGAGCAGTTCTTC.

V usage is TRBV2 and J usage is TRBJ2-7; maybe TRBD2 (5 bases). The germline V and J ends were trimmed by 4 bases and 4 bases, with 5 bases remaining between them. CDR1 and CDR2 (germline): SNHLY, FYNNEI. The CDR3 runs to 11 residues. In nucleotides, the CDR3 is TGTGCCAGCAGTGGGGAGTACGAGCAGTACTTC. It encodes CASSGEYEQYF.

This chain uses TRBV10-3 with TRBJ2-1; 10 bases fit TRBD2. In germline, CDR1 is ENHRY, CDR2 SYGVKD. The CDR3 sequence is 17 residues long. The V and J ends lost 0 bases and 0 bases, in that order; junction bases with no gene match: 2. The DNA for the CDR3 is TGTGCCATCAGTGAGTCACCTAGCGGGAGCTCCTACAATGAGCAGTTCTTC. This encodes CAISESPSGSSYNEQFF.

CDR3 loop: CASSIYSPTGGTEAFF. Written as DNA, the CDR3 is TGTGCCAGTAGTATATACTCCCCCACAGGGGGCACTGAAGCTTTCTTT. The rearrangement links TRBV19 to TRBJ1-1; 8 bases match TRBD1. The V segment lost 2 bases and the J segment 4 bases; nucleotides outside the gene matches: 9. The CDR3 loop spans 16 amino acids. From germline, CDR1 is LNHDA and CDR2 SQIVND (reference sequence).

The J gene is TRBJ2-5, the V gene TRBV2; 9 nucleotides align to TRBD1. With the DNA end fitting TRBJ2-7 better, the J assignment may be wrong. This CDR3 is built from 15 residues. Per the germline V gene, CDR1 is SNHLY and CDR2 is FYNNEI. This CDR3 reads CASSVDRDRAYEQYF. CDR3 DNA: TGTGCCAGCAGTGTAGACCGGGACAGGGCCTACGAGCAGTACTTC.

The gene calls are TRBV13 and TRBJ2-7, with 9 bases identical to TRBD2. The V gene's germline CDR1 is PRHDT and CDR2 FYEKMQ (reference sequence). V lost 4 bases and J lost 2; bases outside the gene matches: 3. CDR3 length: 14 amino acids. CDR3 in DNA: TGTGCCAGCAGCTCAGAGCGGGAGGCCTACGAGCAGTACTTC. Encoded protein: CASSSEREAYEQYF. Complete variable domain (other parts from reference TRBV13 and TRBJ2-7): AAGVIQSPRHLIKEKRETATLKCYPIPRHDTVYWYQQGPGQDPQFLISFYEKMQSDKGSIPDRFSAQQFSDYHSELNMSSLELGDSALYFCASSSEREAYEQYFGPGTRLTVT.

CDR3 protein: CASSLPQGQGGTEAFF. The CDR3 DNA sequence: TGTGCCAGCAGTTTACCCCAGGGACAGGGGGGGACTGAAGCTTTCTTT. V and J are TRBV28 and TRBJ1-1, with 11 bases lining up with TRBD1. Germline values: CDR1 MDHEN, CDR2 SYDVKM. The V and J ends lost 2 bases and 5 bases, in that order; junction bases with no gene match: 7. CDR3 length: 16 amino acids.

The J gene is TRBJ1-5, the V gene TRBV7-7, with 7 nucleotides matching TRBD1. The germline V gene has CDR1 SSHAT and CDR2 FNYEAQ (reference sequence). V dropped 5 bases and J dropped 7; count of bases not matched to a gene: 14. This CDR3 has 16 amino acids. This chain's CDR3 is CASSPGGRGREQPQHF. CDR3 bases: TGTGCCAGCAGCCCAGGGGGTCGGGGAAGAGAGCAGCCCCAGCATTTT.

The chain links TRBV6-1 to TRBJ2-7; 8 positions match TRBD1. The germline V gene encodes CDR1 MNHNS and CDR2 SASEGT. The CDR3 spans 14 residues. J lost 3 bases, V lost 4 bases, and 5 bases had no gene match. Here the CDR3 DNA reads TGTGCCAGCAGTGTGACAGGGGATGTCTACGAGCAGTACTTC. Residues: CASSVTGDVYEQYF.

The V gene is TRBV7-6, the J gene TRBJ2-7, with 7 bases matching TRBD1. Germline values: CDR1 SGHVS, CDR2 FNYEAQ. This CDR3 spans 14 amino acids. With V trimmed by 2 bases and J by 9 bases, 10 bases remained unmatched. Written as DNA, the CDR3 is TGTGCCAGCAGCTTATACAGGGGTGGATATGGGCAGTACTTC. Its protein is CASSLYRGGYGQYF.

The V call is TRBV5-6, the J call TRBJ2-1, with 7 nucleotides matching TRBD1. The V segment lost 2 bases and the J segment 4 bases; nucleotides outside the gene matches: 18. The CDR3 covers 19 residues. Germline V CDR1 and CDR2: SGHDT, YYEEEE. The CDR3 region has the DNA TGTGCCAGCAGCTTCCTCCGGGACAGCGGAAAGGGTCCATACAATGAGCAGTTCTTC. This sequence encodes CASSFLRDSGKGPYNEQFF.